The next 28 T cell receptor beta chains were all read from a single sample in a study of human thymus T cells. TCRdb's copy holds only in-frame clones and misses some; the assay was immunoSEQ multiplex PCR. Of about 50,000 clones in the sample, over 90% were seen once. Sequencing was performed on blood. The receptors originated from a girl under three years old with a congenital heart defect but otherwise immunologically healthy.

A note on this clone: A junction boundary mismatches the germline segment, possibly from a read error. The V call is TRBV6-5, the J call TRBJ2-3; 10 bases map to TRBD2. This CDR3 is built from 13 residues. The germline V gene has CDR1 MNHEY and CDR2 SVGAGI. CDR3 amino acids: CASSILPGLARFF. CDR3 DNA sequence: TGTGCCAGCAGTATCCTTCCGGGACTAGCGCGATTTTTT.

The chain employs TRBV5-3 and TRBJ2-5; a possible D gene is TRBD1 (5 bases). TRBV5-3 is an open reading frame whose function is uncertain. The CDR3 extends over 14 amino acids. Trimming left V 6 bases short and J 3 bases short, with 15 bases between. DNA for the CDR3: TGTGCCAGAAAGTGCGTCAGGGCCGAAGAGACCCAGTACTTC. Encoded protein: CARKCVRAEETQYF.

As DNA, the CDR3 is TGTGCCAGCAGCTCCATCACAGGCTCGTACGAGCAGTACTTC. This encodes CASSSITGSYEQYF. J is TRBJ2-7 and V is TRBV6-6, with D perhaps TRBD1 (5 bases). CDR1 MNHNY and CDR2 SVGAGI come from the germline V gene (reference sequence). Trimming took 6 bases from V and 4 from J, leaving 16 bases between them. The CDR3 covers 14 residues.

The chain combines TRBV5-6 with TRBJ1-5; the D is unclear. The CDR3 sequence is 14 residues long. From germline, CDR1 is SGHDT and CDR2 YYEEEE. V gave up 2 bases and J gave up 6 bases, with 12 bases separating them. In DNA form, the CDR3 reads TGTGCCAGCAGCTTTGGAGGGATTAGTCAGCCCCAGCATTTT. Translation gives CASSFGGISQPQHF.

The chain has TRBV7-2 and TRBJ2-2, with D unresolved. In germline, CDR1 is SGHTA, CDR2 FQGNSA. V was pared by 1 base and J by 2 bases, with 5 bases between. This CDR3 comprises 14 residues. CDR3 protein: CASSLGLNTGELFF. CDR3 nucleotide sequence: TGTGCCAGCAGCTTAGGCTTAAACACCGGGGAGCTGTTTTTT.

The chain recombines TRBV12-5 with TRBJ2-7; D remains ambiguous. The CDR3 length is 13 residues. Germline V CDR1 and CDR2: LGHNT, FRNRAP. The V end lost 0 bases, the J end lost 1 base, and 4 bases lay between the germline ends. The CDR3 region is CASGLVQSYEQYF. The CDR3 DNA is TGTGCTAGTGGTTTGGTACAGTCCTACGAGCAGTACTTC.

V usage is TRBV6-1 and J usage is TRBJ1-5, with no clear D. V was clipped by 4 bases and J by 4 bases, with 17 bases between them. The CDR3 is 16 amino acids. CDR1 and CDR2 from the germline V gene are MNHNS and SASEGT. This chain's CDR3 is CASSARTAPGNQPQHF. The DNA for the CDR3 is TGTGCCAGCAGTGCCCGAACAGCCCCGGGAAATCAGCCCCAGCATTTT.

The rearrangement uses TRBV2 and TRBJ2-1; TRBD2 is a possible D gene (6 bases). Germline V gene data show CDR1 as SNHLY and CDR2 as FYNNEI. Trimming took 3 bases from V and 9 from J, leaving 12 bases between them. The CDR3 runs to 13 residues. The CDR3 sequence: CASSEWGGSEQFF. For the CDR3, the DNA is TGTGCCAGCAGTGAGTGGGGAGGTAGTGAGCAGTTCTTC. The whole variable domain, remainder taken from reference TRBV2 and TRBJ2-1, is EPEVTQTPSHQVTQMGQEVILRCVPISNHLYFYWYRQILGQKVEFLVSFYNNEISEKSEIFDDQFSVERPDGSNFTLKIRSTKLEDSAMYFCASSEWGGSEQFFGPGTRLTVL.

This chain connects TRBV6-6 to TRBJ2-7; 8 nucleotides line up with TRBD1. V shed 4 bases and J 6 bases; nucleotides not matched to a gene: 2. Germline V CDR1 and CDR2: MNHNY, SVGAGI (reference sequence). The length of the CDR3 is 12 residues. The CDR3 protein is CASSLQGGEQYF. CDR3 in DNA: TGTGCCAGCAGTTTACAGGGGGGCGAGCAGTACTTC.

The chain employs TRBV4-2 and TRBJ2-2, with D possibly matching TRBD1 (5 bases). The germline V and J ends were trimmed by 3 bases and 6 bases, with 11 bases remaining between them. Germline values: CDR1 LGHNA, CDR2 YNFKEQ. The CDR3 loop spans 14 amino acids. The CDR3 protein is CASSQQGVAGELFF. The CDR3 DNA sequence: TGTGCCAGCAGCCAGCAGGGTGTCGCCGGGGAGCTGTTTTTT.

The V call is TRBV6-1, the J call TRBJ1-4; D gene unclear. The CDR3 length is 14 residues. The germline V gene has CDR1 MNHNS and CDR2 SASEGT. Deletions cut 4 bases from V and 10 bases from J, with 16 bases between. The DNA of the CDR3 is TGTGCCAGCAGTGGGGTCCTCAGCAAGGGAAAACTGTTTTTT. Its translation is CASSGVLSKGKLFF.

The gene calls are TRBV27 and TRBJ2-1, with D perhaps given as TRBD1 or TRBD2 (5 bases each). V was shortened by 6 bases and J by 2 bases, with 8 bases between the two germline ends. CDR1 is MNHEY, CDR2 SMNVEV, per germline (reference sequence). This CDR3 region has 13 residues. Written as DNA, the CDR3 is TGTGCCAGCAGCGGGACCACCTACAATGAGCAGTTCTTC. The encoded protein is CASSGTTYNEQFF.

The rearrangement links TRBV5-4 to TRBJ1-3, with unresolved D. Germline CDR1 is SGHNT and CDR2 is YYREEE (reference sequence). The length of the CDR3 is 14 residues. Trimming took 4 bases from V and 0 from J, leaving 8 bases between them. Here the CDR3 DNA reads TGTGCCAGCAGCCCCGGGGACTCTGGAAACACCATATATTTT. Amino acids: CASSPGDSGNTIYF.

The rearrangement joins TRBV6-4 to TRBJ1-2, with 7 nucleotides matching TRBD1. Germline loops: CDR1 MRHNA, CDR2 SNTAGT. Germline trimming cut 7 bases from V and 7 bases from J; bases unmatched to any gene: 12. The CDR3 is 14 residues long. The CDR3 reads CASKRDSDIGGYTF. CDR3 bases: TGTGCCAGCAAAAGGGACAGTGATATCGGTGGCTACACCTTC.

The chain couples TRBV7-2 to TRBJ2-3; the D gene is possibly TRBD2 (5 bases). The V gene's germline CDR1 is SGHTA and CDR2 FQGNSA. The CDR3 has 16 residues. Trimming removed 2 bases at V and 0 bases at J, with 12 bases between. The CDR3 here is CASSLQWRASTDTQYF. DNA for the CDR3: TGTGCCAGCAGCTTACAGTGGCGGGCTAGCACAGATACGCAGTATTTT.

The V call is TRBV19, the J call TRBJ2-1; D possibly matches TRBD1 or TRBD2 (5 bases each). CDR3 length: 13 residues. From germline, CDR1 is LNHDA and CDR2 SQIVND (reference sequence). Trimming removed 4 bases from V and 15 bases from J, with 19 bases in between. The CDR3 region has the DNA TGTGCCAGTAGTAAAAAGAGGGACGCGCCGTTGTTCTTC. As protein: CASSKKRDAPLFF.

The V call is TRBV28, the J call TRBJ2-7; D might be TRBD1 (6 bases). Germline CDR1 and CDR2: MDHEN and SYDVKM. Trimming cost V 6 bases and J 2 bases, with 17 bases left between them. CDR3 size: 15 residues. This CDR3 is CASSETGTNTYEQYF. The DNA of the CDR3 is TGTGCCAGCAGCGAAACCGGGACAAACACCTACGAGCAGTACTTC.

J is TRBJ2-1 and V is TRBV25-1, with D perhaps TRBD1 (5 bases). The germline V gene has CDR1 MGHDK and CDR2 SYGVNS. With 2 bases removed from V and 5 bases from J, the gap between germline ends came to 16 bases. The CDR3 covers 16 residues. CDR3 coding DNA: TGTGCCAGCAGTGAAGTCAAGGGGCTTTGGGACAATGAGCAGTTCTTC. This encodes CASSEVKGLWDNEQFF.

This clone was picked up a small number of times. The chain uses TRBV2 and TRBJ2-7, with D possibly being TRBD1 or TRBD2 (5 bases each). The V end was cut by 6 bases, the J end by 0 bases, with 9 bases between. The CDR3 totals 13 residues. The V gene's germline CDR1 is SNHLY and CDR2 FYNNEI. The CDR3 loop is CASSFGTSYEQYF. DNA of the CDR3: TGTGCCAGCAGCTTCGGGACCTCCTACGAGCAGTACTTC.

V is TRBV4-2 and J is TRBJ2-7, with D possibly matching TRBD2 (5 bases). Germline V gene data show CDR1 as LGHNA and CDR2 as YNFKEQ. V dropped 2 bases and J dropped 3 bases, with 14 bases sitting between them. The CDR3 runs to 15 residues. CDR3 protein: CASSQLEREGYEQYF. For the CDR3, the DNA is TGTGCCAGCAGCCAACTCGAGCGCGAGGGCTACGAGCAGTACTTC.

The chain recombines TRBV11-2 with TRBJ2-3, with D possibly matching TRBD2 (5 bases). The CDR3 has 13 residues. Germline V gene data show CDR1 as SGHAT and CDR2 as FQNNGV. V was clipped by 9 bases and J by 1 base, with 11 bases between them. The CDR3 sequence is CASRRAGTDTQYF. Here the CDR3 DNA reads TGTGCCAGTAGGCGGGCAGGCACAGATACGCAGTATTTT. Full variable domain (missing parts from reference TRBV11-2 and TRBJ2-3): EAGVAQSPRYKIIEKRQSVAFWCNPISGHATLYWYQQILGQGPKLLIQFQNNGVVDDSQLPKDRFSAERLKGVDSTLKIQPAKLEDSAVYLCASRRAGTDTQYFGPGTRLTVL.

This clone occurred once. The chain recombines TRBV6-5 with TRBJ2-7, with 10 bases that match TRBD1. V lost 5 bases, J lost 3 bases, and 4 bases stayed unmatched. The CDR3 consists of 14 residues. Germline CDR1 reads MNHEY; CDR2 reads SVGAGI. The CDR3 here is CASSPWDRGYEQYF. In DNA, the CDR3 is TGTGCCAGCAGTCCCTGGGACAGGGGCTACGAGCAGTACTTC.

This rearrangement joins TRBV9 to TRBJ1-2; D perhaps matches TRBD1 (5 bases). The V gene's germline CDR1 is SGDLS and CDR2 YYNGEE. This CDR3 contains 14 residues. Deletions cut 2 bases from V and 2 bases from J, with 10 bases between. As DNA, the CDR3 is TGTGCCAGCAGCGTGGGAGGGGAAAACTATGGCTACACCTTC. Translated, it gives CASSVGGENYGYTF.

This clone was observed a few times. The V call is TRBV19, the J call TRBJ2-7; the match to TRBD2 covers 7 bases. The germline V gene encodes CDR1 LNHDA and CDR2 SQIVND (reference sequence). V shed 4 bases and J 3 bases; nucleotides not matched to a gene: 6. This CDR3 has 14 amino acids. Here the CDR3 reads CASSRGGRVYEQYF. As DNA, the CDR3 is TGTGCCAGTAGTAGGGGCGGGAGAGTCTACGAGCAGTACTTC. Full variable domain (missing parts from reference TRBV19 and TRBJ2-7): DGGITQSPKYLFRKEGQNVTLSCEQNLNHDAMYWYRQDPGQGLRLIYYSQIVNDFQKGDIAEGYSVSREKKESFPLTVTSAQKNPTAFYLCASSRGGRVYEQYFGPGTRLTVT.

The J gene is TRBJ2-7, the V gene TRBV7-9; 8 nucleotides agree with TRBD2. CDR1 is SEHNR, CDR2 FQNEAQ, per germline (reference sequence). CDR3 size: 17 residues. V was pared by 5 bases and J by 0 bases, with 12 bases of the junction left unmatched. The CDR3 bases are TGTGCCAGCAGCCCACGGGGGGGCAGGGAGGACTCCTACGAGCAGTACTTC. Residues: CASSPRGGREDSYEQYF.

The chain links TRBV19 to TRBJ2-3; 14 bases fit TRBD2. The CDR3 length is 15 residues. The J segment lost 4 bases and the V segment lost 3 bases, leaving 0 bases of the junction unmatched. Germline lookup yields CDR1 LNHDA and CDR2 SQIVND (reference sequence). The CDR3 here is CASSMGLAGADTQYF. CDR3 bases: TGTGCCAGTAGTATGGGACTAGCGGGAGCAGATACGCAGTATTTT.

This chain uses TRBV21-1 with TRBJ1-5; the table assigns TRBD1, which was not confirmed against the DNA. TRBV21-1 is a pseudogene. The CDR3 sequence is 16 residues long. CDR3 residues: CASSHSQGEINQPQHF. As DNA, the CDR3 is TGTGCCAGCAGCCACAGTCAGGGGGAGATTAATCAGCCCCAGCATTTT.

This chain links TRBV5-1 with TRBJ2-5; 12 bases line up with TRBD2. Trimming removed 0 bases from V and 4 bases from J; junction bases left unmatched: 4. The germline V gene encodes CDR1 SGHRS and CDR2 YFSETQ. CDR3 size: 16 residues. In nucleotides, the CDR3 is TGCGCCAGCAGCTTGGGAGGGGGACTAGCGGGAGAGACCCAGTACTTC. Amino acid sequence: CASSLGGGLAGETQYF.